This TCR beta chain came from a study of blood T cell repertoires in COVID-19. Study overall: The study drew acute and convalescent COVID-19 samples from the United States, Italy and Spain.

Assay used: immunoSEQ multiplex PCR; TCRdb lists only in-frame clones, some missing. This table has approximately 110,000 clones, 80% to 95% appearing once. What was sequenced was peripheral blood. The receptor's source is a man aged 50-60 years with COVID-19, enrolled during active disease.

For the CDR3, the DNA is TGTGCCAGCTCACGGACTAGCACCAATGAGCAGTTCTTC. Translating gives CASSRTSTNEQFF. The chain uses TRBV18 and TRBJ2-1, with TRBD2 matching 8 bases. V dropped 4 bases and J dropped 6; count of bases not matched to a gene: 2. The CDR3 is 13 residues long. Looked up from germline, CDR1 is KGHSH and CDR2 is LQKENI.